This T cell receptor delta chain came from a study of gamma-delta T cells after stem cell transplantation. This clone has only a few counts. A far bigger clonotype differs at one base, so this is likely a read error. In the same sample, other DNA sequences code for this CDR3. From germline, CDR1 is GEAIGNYY and CDR2 EKD. This CDR3 is 16 amino acids long. TCRdb ran CATT on the RT-PCR reads. Here the sample spans approximately 2,500 delta-chain clones, about 30% being singletons. This clonotype originated in a human donor. It is not recorded whose cells these are; they may come from a transplant donor. V usage is TRDV2 and J usage is TRDJ1, with 12 positions matching TRDD3. The sample was gamma-delta T cells. CDR3 DNA: TGTGCCTGTGAACAACTGGGGGATACTCCCACCGATAAACTCATCTTC. Its protein is CACEQLGDTPTDKLIF.